The table lists the clone carrying this T cell receptor beta chain with a few counts. The data were produced by immunoSEQ multiplex PCR, yet TCRdb's version contains in-frame clones alone and is incomplete. The sample records around 100,000 clones, about 90% being singletons. The data originate from a study of control samples from healthy donors and cancer patients. The material sequenced was blood. The source is a man in his thirties or forties in good health.

The CDR3 here is CASTSQGQGNSPLHF. CDR3 nucleotides: TGTGCCAGCACATCTCAGGGGCAGGGTAATTCACCCCTCCACTTT. The chain employs TRBV28 and TRBJ1-6; weak D call: TRBD1 (6 bases). The V gene lost 7 bases and the J gene lost 6 bases, with 16 bases spanning the gap. The CDR3 has 15 residues. CDR1 and CDR2 (germline): MDHEN, SYDVKM.